These 19 T cell receptor beta chains originate from one sample sequenced in a study of cytomegalovirus exposure and HLA in healthy donors. Researchers ran the PCR with 60 Vbeta and 13 Jbeta primers. TCRdb's table, derived via immunoSEQ multiplex PCR, lists solely in-frame clones and lacks some. This table holds over 150,000 clones, 80% to 85% found once. Sequencing was done on a sample of PBMCs. Source of these receptors: a woman aged 50 to 65 in good health and CMV-seropositive.

This chain connects TRBV7-9 to TRBJ2-1; D ambiguous. There are 14 residues in the CDR3. V shed 5 bases and J shed 3 bases, with 11 bases lying between them. Per germline, CDR1 SEHNR and CDR2 FQNEAQ (reference sequence). The CDR3 protein is CASSRPADYNEQFF. CDR3 coding DNA: TGTGCCAGCAGCCGACCCGCGGACTACAATGAGCAGTTCTTC. The full variable domain, its missing parts supplied by reference TRBV7-9 and TRBJ2-1, is DTGVSQNPRHKITKRGQNVTFRCDPISEHNRLYWYRQTLGQGPEFLTYFQNEAQLEKSRLLSDRFSAERPKGSFSTLEIQRTEQGDSAMYLCASSRPADYNEQFFGPGTRLTVL.

The chain has TRBV4-1 and TRBJ1-4; tentatively, D is TRBD1 (6 bases). In germline, CDR1 is MGHRA, CDR2 YSYEKL. This CDR3 region has 16 residues. V shed 1 base and J shed 5 bases, with 14 bases lying between them. CDR3 in amino acids: CASSQGGGQPNEKLFF. In nucleotides, the CDR3 is TGCGCCAGCAGCCAAGGGGGGGGGCAGCCAAATGAAAAACTGTTTTTT.

This clone was seen just once. The V call is TRBV5-4, the J call TRBJ1-4; D is perhaps TRBD1 (6 bases). Germline lookup yields CDR1 SGHNT and CDR2 YYREEE (reference sequence). This CDR3 is 19 amino acids long. Trimming left V 4 bases short and J 0 bases short, with 22 bases between. The CDR3 spells CASSLRRGQGKATNEKLFF. As DNA, the CDR3 is TGTGCCAGCAGCCTGAGGCGAGGTCAGGGGAAGGCAACTAATGAAAAACTGTTTTTT. Full variable domain (missing parts from reference TRBV5-4 and TRBJ1-4): ETGVTQSPTHLIKTRGQQVTLRCSSQSGHNTVSWYQQALGQGPQFIFQYYREEENGRGNFPPRFSGLQFPNYSSELNVNALELDDSALYLCASSLRRGQGKATNEKLFFGSGTQLSVL.

The rearrangement uses TRBV19 and TRBJ2-7; D unresolved. CDR1 LNHDA and CDR2 SQIVND come from the germline V gene (reference sequence). This CDR3 spans 15 amino acids. V shed 4 bases and J shed 2 bases, with 15 bases lying between them. The CDR3, as DNA: TGTGCCAGTAGTACCACCCCGGGTCCTACCTACGAGCAGTACTTC. This codes for CASSTTPGPTYEQYF.

This CDR3 reads CASSLRQGNTGELFF. In nucleotides, the CDR3 is TGTGCCAGCAGCTTACGACAGGGGAACACCGGGGAGCTGTTTTTT. The chain employs TRBV7-2 and TRBJ2-2, with TRBD1 matching 7 bases. Germline V gene lookup returns CDR1 SGHTA and CDR2 FQGNSA. This CDR3 is built from 15 residues. V shed 2 bases, J shed 1 base, and the junction held 1 base outside the gene matches.

This chain links TRBV5-6 with TRBJ2-3, with D possibly TRBD2 on 5 matching bases. CDR1 is SGHDT and CDR2 is YYEEEE in the germline V gene. V dropped 5 bases and J dropped 1 base, with 14 bases sitting between them. This CDR3 spans 15 amino acids. CDR3 amino acids: CASRLRGPGTDTQYF. The CDR3, as DNA: TGTGCCAGCAGACTAAGAGGGCCGGGCACAGATACGCAGTATTTT. The full variable domain, its missing parts supplied by reference TRBV5-6 and TRBJ2-3, is DAGVTQSPTHLIKTRGQQVTLRCSPKSGHDTVSWYQQALGQGPQFIFQYYEEEERQRGNFPDRFSGHQFPNYSSELNVNALLLGDSALYLCASRLRGPGTDTQYFGPGTRLTVL.

The chain is built from TRBV6-5 and TRBJ1-2; 7 bases are a match to TRBD1. CDR1 is MNHEY, CDR2 SVGAGI, per germline. CDR3 length: 13 amino acids. J gave up 8 bases and V 0 bases, and 3 bases lay outside the gene matches. DNA for the CDR3: TGTGCCAGCAGTTACTCGAAGGGGGCCGGCTACACCTTC. Encoded protein: CASSYSKGAGYTF.

Worth noting for this clone: A read error may account for a junction end that differs from germline. The V gene is TRBV7-9, the J gene TRBJ2-5; no clear D gene. The CDR3 runs to 11 residues. CDR1 is SEHNR, CDR2 FQNEAQ, per germline (reference sequence). This CDR3 reads CSSSFGETQYF. In DNA, the CDR3 is TGTTCCAGCAGCTTCGGAGAGACCCAGTACTTC. The full variable domain, completed using reference TRBV7-9 and TRBJ2-5, is DTGVSQNPRHKITKRGQNVTFRCDPISEHNRLYWYRQTLGQGPEFLTYFQNEAQLEKSRLLSDRFSAERPKGSFSTLEIQRTEQGDSAMYLCSSSFGETQYFGPGTRLLVL.

The chain combines TRBV30 with TRBJ2-6; D is unclear. V lost 4 bases and J 0 bases, leaving 7 bases between the germline ends. The CDR3 consists of 14 residues. Germline V gives CDR1 GTSNPN, CDR2 SVGIG (reference sequence). The DNA of the CDR3 is TGTGCCTGGACAGGCCCCTCTGGGGCCAACGTCCTGACTTTC. As protein: CAWTGPSGANVLTF.

This rearrangement joins TRBV7-9 to TRBJ2-1; D possibly corresponds to TRBD1 (6 bases). Germline assignment: CDR1 SEHNR and CDR2 FQNEAQ (reference sequence). Between the trimmed V and J ends, which lost 4 bases and 0 bases, there was a span of 10 bases. The CDR3 extends over 15 amino acids. CDR3 in amino acids: CASSSGQSSYNEQFF. The CDR3 nucleotides read TGTGCCAGCAGCTCAGGACAGAGCTCCTACAATGAGCAGTTCTTC.

This chain joins TRBV6-5 and TRBJ1-6; TRBD1 aligns across 7 bases. Germline CDR1 reads MNHEY; CDR2 reads SVGAGI. J was trimmed by 13 bases and V by 6 bases; bases with no gene match: 15. The CDR3 extends over 15 amino acids. For the CDR3, the DNA is TGTGCCAGCAGACTACAGGGGATCGAAGCTTTCCCCCTCCACTTT. It codes for CASRLQGIEAFPLHF.

V and J are TRBV19 and TRBJ2-3; TRBD1 matches 9 bases. V trimming: 4 bases; J trimming: 2 bases; junction bases outside the gene matches: 1. Germline CDR1 reads LNHDA; CDR2 reads SQIVND (reference sequence). This CDR3 has 14 amino acids. The CDR3 DNA sequence: TGTGCCAGTAGTAGACAGGGGGTCACAGATACGCAGTATTTT. Its translation is CASSRQGVTDTQYF.

The chain has TRBV6-5 and TRBJ2-7; 8 bases fit TRBD2. The CDR3 has 16 residues. Losses at the gene ends were 0 bases for V and 2 bases for J; bases not matched to a gene: 6. Germline values: CDR1 MNHEY, CDR2 SVGAGI. This CDR3 is CASSYSSTGRAYEQYF. In DNA form, the CDR3 reads TGTGCCAGCAGTTACTCGAGTACCGGGAGGGCCTACGAGCAGTACTTC.

The chain couples TRBV9 to TRBJ2-2; 7 bases are a match to TRBD1. CDR1 and CDR2 from the germline V gene are SGDLS and YYNGEE. This CDR3 region has 19 residues. The V gene end was trimmed by 3 bases and the J gene end by 3 bases; junction bases not matched to a gene: 17. CDR3 coding DNA: TGTGCCAGCAGCGGGGTACCGGGACAGACAGTCTTAGACACCGGGGAGCTGTTTTTT. Amino acid sequence: CASSGVPGQTVLDTGELFF. Combining the CDR3 with reference TRBV9 and TRBJ2-2 gives the whole variable domain DSGVTQTPKHLITATGQRVTLRCSPRSGDLSVYWYQQSLDQGLQFLIQYYNGEERAKGNILERFSAQQFPDLHSELNLSSLELGDSALYFCASSGVPGQTVLDTGELFFGEGSRLTVL.

The CDR3 region is CASSFRGALGETQYF. The CDR3 nucleotides are TGTGCCAGCAGCTTCAGGGGCGCTTTGGGGGAGACCCAGTACTTC. The rearrangement uses TRBV5-6 and TRBJ2-5; weak D call: TRBD1 (6 bases). The CDR3 runs 15 residues. Germline V gives CDR1 SGHDT, CDR2 YYEEEE. V lost 2 bases, J lost 5 bases, and 16 bases lay in between.

The chain combines TRBV15 with TRBJ1-2; 9 bases line up with TRBD1. The CDR3 sequence is 14 residues long. Germline assignment: CDR1 LNHNV and CDR2 YYDKDF (reference sequence). The V segment lost 5 bases and the J segment 8 bases; nucleotides outside the gene matches: 9. The CDR3 bases are TGTGCCACCAGCCCACCACAGGGGGCGTCAGGCTACACCTTC. Amino acids: CATSPPQGASGYTF.

This clone was recorded once. The chain combines TRBV5-1 with TRBJ2-3, with TRBD2 matching 8 bases. V was pared by 0 bases and J by 5 bases, with 5 bases of the junction left unmatched. Germline CDR1 SGHRS, CDR2 YFSETQ. The CDR3 extends over 15 amino acids. CDR3 protein: CASSLADSGVDTQYF. CDR3 DNA sequence: TGCGCCAGCAGCTTGGCGGATAGCGGGGTAGATACGCAGTATTTT.

About this clone: The junction departs from germline at one end; a sequencing error may be responsible. The J gene is TRBJ2-6, the V gene TRBV28; perhaps TRBD1 as D (5 bases). The CDR3 is 14 residues long. The germline gives CDR1 MDHEN, CDR2 SYDVKM. CDR3 nucleotides: TGTGCCACCAGCGAGTACTCTGGGGCCAACGGCCTGACTTTC. Translated, it gives CATSEYSGANGLTF.

As concerns this clone: Other DNA sequences in the same sample also yield this CDR3. CDR3 sequence: CASSQGGPGLAGGLGYNEQFF. CDR3 sequence (DNA): TGCGCCAGCAGCCAAGGAGGACCGGGACTAGCGGGGGGTTTGGGCTACAATGAGCAGTTCTTC. The genes are TRBV4-1 and TRBJ2-1; 15 bases are shared with TRBD2. Looked up from germline, CDR1 is MGHRA and CDR2 is YSYEKL. The CDR3 is made up of 21 amino acids. The V and J ends lost 1 base and 3 bases, in that order; junction bases with no gene match: 13.